Shown below are 20 T cell receptor beta chains from a single sample sequenced in a study of cytomegalovirus exposure and HLA in healthy donors. The table came from immunoSEQ multiplex PCR; TCRdb's copy has only in-frame clones and leaves some out. The repertoire holds tens of thousands of clones, with less than 96% as singletons. The sequenced sample was PBMCs. Source of these receptors: a man aged 18 to 30 in good health and CMV-seropositive.

The rearrangement uses TRBV4-2 and TRBJ2-7; D unclear. The CDR3 consists of 11 residues. Germline V gene sequence: CDR1 LGHNA, CDR2 YNFKEQ. The V gene lost 1 base and the J gene lost 5 bases, with 3 bases spanning the gap. The CDR3 DNA reads TGTGCCAGCAGCCAAGGAGACGAGCAGTACTTC. Amino acid sequence: CASSQGDEQYF.

The rearrangement links TRBV7-9 to TRBJ2-2; no clear D gene. CDR1 and CDR2 from the germline V gene are SEHNR and FQNEAQ (reference sequence). The CDR3 covers 13 residues. V gave up 1 base and J gave up 5 bases, with 5 bases separating them. The CDR3 loop reads CASSLVLTGELFF. CDR3 DNA: TGTGCCAGCAGCTTAGTCCTAACCGGGGAGCTGTTTTTT.

This clone appeared once. The rearrangement joins TRBV4-2 to TRBJ2-1, with D unresolved. V was pared by 2 bases and J by 14 bases, with 10 bases between. Looked up from germline, CDR1 is LGHNA and CDR2 is YNFKEQ. This CDR3 spans 11 amino acids. The CDR3 bases are TGTGCCAGCAGCCAACTAGGTCGTGAGTTCTTC. Protein: CASSQLGREFF.

V and J are TRBV13 and TRBJ2-1, with 8 nucleotides matching TRBD1. Germline trimming cut 5 bases from V and 9 bases from J; bases unmatched to any gene: 6. Looked up from germline, CDR1 is PRHDT and CDR2 is FYEKMQ (reference sequence). This CDR3 is 13 amino acids long. The CDR3 reads CASSLDREVEQFF. CDR3 bases: TGTGCCAGCAGCCTGGACAGGGAGGTTGAGCAGTTCTTC.

The J gene is TRBJ2-1, the V gene TRBV7-9; 9 bases agree with TRBD2. The CDR3 runs to 15 residues. Trimming cost V 5 bases and J 8 bases; bases outside gene matches: 10. Germline-derived CDR1 and CDR2 are SEHNR and FQNEAQ (reference sequence). This CDR3 reads CASSPRLAGVYEQFF. Written as DNA, the CDR3 is TGTGCCAGCAGCCCTAGGTTAGCGGGAGTGTATGAGCAGTTCTTC. Full variable domain (missing parts from reference TRBV7-9 and TRBJ2-1): DTGVSQNPRHKITKRGQNVTFRCDPISEHNRLYWYRQTLGQGPEFLTYFQNEAQLEKSRLLSDRFSAERPKGSFSTLEIQRTEQGDSAMYLCASSPRLAGVYEQFFGPGTRLTVL.

The chain uses TRBV7-2 and TRBJ1-1; a weak D match, TRBD1 (5 bases). CDR1 is SGHTA, CDR2 FQGNSA, per germline. V was trimmed by 6 bases and J by 6 bases, leaving 14 bases between them. This CDR3 is 13 amino acids long. The CDR3 sequence: CASSYSWGAEAFF. The CDR3 bases are TGTGCCAGCAGTTACTCGTGGGGCGCTGAAGCTTTCTTT.

This sequence joins TRBV10-3 and TRBJ1-2; D is undetermined. Germline V CDR1 and CDR2: ENHRY, SYGVKD. V lost 6 bases and J lost 0, with 17 bases in between. This CDR3 comprises 16 residues. The CDR3 sequence: CAISSQTVLANYGYTF. The CDR3 DNA reads TGTGCCATCAGCTCACAGACGGTGTTAGCTAACTATGGCTACACCTTC.

The chain links TRBV19 to TRBJ2-1; maybe TRBD1 (5 bases). The germline V gene encodes CDR1 LNHDA and CDR2 SQIVND (reference sequence). V lost 4 bases to trimming and J lost 0 bases, with 13 bases between them. The CDR3 runs 16 residues. For the CDR3, the DNA is TGTGCCAGTAGTACCCTTAGGGGAAGCTCCTACAATGAGCAGTTCTTC. It yields the protein CASSTLRGSSYNEQFF.

This clone was detected once. This chain joins TRBV7-2 and TRBJ2-7; tentative D call: TRBD2 (6 bases). In germline, CDR1 is SGHTA, CDR2 FQGNSA. The CDR3 loop spans 15 amino acids. Trimming removed 1 base from V and 0 bases from J, with 10 bases in between. CDR3 coding DNA: TGTGCCAGCAGCTTAGGGGACTTGACCTCCTACGAGCAGTACTTC. This codes for CASSLGDLTSYEQYF.

The chain couples TRBV7-9 to TRBJ2-7; possibly TRBD2 for D (6 bases). The CDR3 is 14 amino acids. Trimming took 4 bases from V and 4 from J, leaving 14 bases between them. Germline V gene lookup returns CDR1 SEHNR and CDR2 FQNEAQ (reference sequence). The DNA of the CDR3 is TGTGCCAGCAGCTCTCGCGGGATAGTTTACGAGCAGTACTTC. Amino acid sequence: CASSSRGIVYEQYF.

Only one count was recorded for this clone. The chain links TRBV19 to TRBJ1-2; 8 positions agree with TRBD1. There are 15 residues in the CDR3. J lost 6 bases, V lost 11 bases, and 17 bases had no gene match. Germline CDR1 and CDR2: LNHDA and SQIVND (reference sequence). The CDR3 sequence: CACRREQGVEDGYTF. CDR3 DNA: TGTGCCTGCAGACGCGAACAGGGGGTTGAAGATGGCTACACCTTC.

In nucleotides, the CDR3 is TGCGCCAGCAGCCGACAGCGAAACTATGGCTACACCTTC. Its translation: CASSRQRNYGYTF. This sequence joins TRBV10-1 and TRBJ1-2; tentatively, D is TRBD1 (5 bases). Between the trimmed V and J ends, which lost 6 bases and 2 bases, there was a span of 10 bases. This CDR3 comprises 13 residues. Germline CDR1 is WNHNN and CDR2 is SYGVQD (reference sequence).

The chain recombines TRBV30 with TRBJ2-1; 8 bases agree with TRBD1. With V trimmed by 4 bases and J by 6 bases, 8 bases remained unmatched. The CDR3 loop spans 14 amino acids. The germline V gene has CDR1 GTSNPN and CDR2 SVGIG (reference sequence). The CDR3 region has the DNA TGTGCCTGGACAGGGGGCATTGGGGGCAATGAGCAGTTCTTC. Translating it yields CAWTGGIGGNEQFF.

This chain connects TRBV5-1 to TRBJ1-5, with D perhaps TRBD1 (6 bases). The V gene lost 4 bases and the J gene lost 6 bases, with 11 bases spanning the gap. Germline CDR1 and CDR2: SGHRS and YFSETQ. The CDR3 has 13 residues. CDR3 in DNA: TGCGCCAGCAGCGAACAGGGTGGTCAGCCCCAGCATTTT. Translating gives CASSEQGGQPQHF. Full variable domain (missing parts from reference TRBV5-1 and TRBJ1-5): KAGVTQTPRYLIKTRGQQVTLSCSPISGHRSVSWYQQTPGQGLQFLFEYFSETQRNKGNFPGRFSGRQFSNSRSEMNVSTLELGDSALYLCASSEQGGQPQHFGDGTRLSIL.

The chain couples TRBV28 to TRBJ1-4; 7 bases line up with TRBD1. This CDR3 is 14 amino acids long. The J segment lost 7 bases and the V segment lost 3 bases, leaving 5 bases of the junction unmatched. CDR1 MDHEN and CDR2 SYDVKM come from the germline V gene. CDR3 protein: CASSFRTGGEKLFF. The CDR3 bases are TGTGCCAGCAGTTTCAGGACAGGTGGTGAAAAACTGTTTTTT.

The chain recombines TRBV5-5 with TRBJ2-7, with TRBD2 matching 13 bases. The germline V gene encodes CDR1 SGHKS and CDR2 YYEKEE (reference sequence). The junction had 7 bases not matched to a gene; V was cut back by 4 bases and J by 3 bases. The CDR3 has 16 residues. This CDR3 is CASSPGLAGTRYEQYF. CDR3 DNA: TGTGCCAGCAGCCCGGGACTAGCGGGAACCCGCTACGAGCAGTACTTC.

The chain employs TRBV15 and TRBJ1-3; weak D call: TRBD1 (5 bases). V lost 0 bases, J lost 0 bases, and 9 bases lay in between. Germline V gene sequence: CDR1 LNHNV, CDR2 YYDKDF (reference sequence). The CDR3 runs to 16 residues. CDR3 bases: TGTGCCACCAGCAGAGATTCGGGGGTCTCTGGAAACACCATATATTTT. Residues: CATSRDSGVSGNTIYF. Supplemented by reference TRBV15 and TRBJ1-3, the full variable domain reads DAMVIQNPRYQVTQFGKPVTLSCSQTLNHNVMYWYQQKSSQAPKLLFHYYDKDFNNEADTPDNFQSRRPNTSFCFLDIRSPGLGDTAMYLCATSRDSGVSGNTIYFGEGSWLTVV.

The V call is TRBV13, the J call TRBJ1-5; 9 nucleotides line up with TRBD1. The CDR3 has 13 residues. The V segment lost 5 bases and the J segment 6 bases; nucleotides outside the gene matches: 2. Germline assignment: CDR1 PRHDT and CDR2 FYEKMQ (reference sequence). CDR3 residues: CASSDRGGQPQHF. In nucleotides, the CDR3 is TGTGCCAGCAGCGACAGGGGGGGTCAGCCCCAGCATTTT.

The rearrangement uses TRBV4-2 and TRBJ2-7; 11 nucleotides align to TRBD2. Per germline, CDR1 LGHNA and CDR2 YNFKEQ. This CDR3 has 16 amino acids. The ends lost 0 bases at V and 4 bases at J; junction bases unmatched: 5. In nucleotides, the CDR3 is TGTGCCAGCAGCCAAGATTCCCTAGCGGGAGGTTACGAGCAGTACTTC. This encodes CASSQDSLAGGYEQYF.

The chain couples TRBV10-2 to TRBJ1-1; a possible D gene is TRBD1 (5 bases). This CDR3 is built from 16 residues. Germline assignment: CDR1 WSHSY and CDR2 SAAADI. Trimming shortened V by 6 bases and J by 4 bases, and 21 bases separated the two germline ends. CDR3 bases: TGCGCCAGCAGGAGAACCAGAAATTTTAGGGGCACTGAAGCTTTCTTT. This sequence encodes CASRRTRNFRGTEAFF.